The 25 T cell receptor beta chains below all came from one sample that was sequenced in a study of T cells in severe cutaneous drug reactions. Bulk and single-cell libraries used iRepertoire multiplex PCR with TCR subtype-specific primers. TCRdb reprocessed the multiplex PCR reads and reports one entry per CDR3 protein, with no DNA. The listing records 21,000 or so distinct CDR3 sequences. The patients sequenced had a carbamazepine-induced Stevens-Johnson syndrome or toxic epidermal necrolysis reaction. Sequencing input: PBMCs. These receptors were taken from a human donor with toxic epidermal necrolysis, a severe cutaneous drug reaction.

The chain uses TRBV20-1 and TRBJ2-5; TCRdb selects TRBD2, and the lack of DNA leaves this call unchecked. The CDR3 extends over 14 amino acids. Germline CDR1 is DFQATT and CDR2 is SNEGSKA (reference sequence). The CDR3 here is CSARDLGGQGTQYF.

The rearrangement joins TRBV28 to TRBJ2-7; TCRdb lists TRBD2, though no DNA is available to test this call. The CDR3 is 16 residues long. CDR1 and CDR2 (germline): MDHEN, SYDVKM. Here the CDR3 reads CASSFEAAGDDYEQYF.

The chain recombines TRBV7-2 with TRBJ2-7; TCRdb indicates TRBD2, and absent DNA this call remains unverified. Germline values: CDR1 SGHTA, CDR2 FQGNSA. The CDR3 has 17 residues. CDR3 in amino acids: CASSLVGTSGSNYEQYF.

The V call is TRBV6-4, the J call TRBJ2-1. Germline V gives CDR1 MRHNA, CDR2 SNTAGT. The CDR3 runs to 11 residues. The CDR3 region is CASKNHNEQFF.

The chain carries TRBV7-2 and TRBJ2-3; absent DNA, TCRdb's TRBD2 call cannot be checked. Germline V gene sequence: CDR1 SGHTA, CDR2 FQGNSA. The CDR3 consists of 16 residues. This CDR3 reads CASSLRGRDITDTQYF.

The gene calls are TRBV19 and TRBJ2-3; the D call of TRBD2 rests on TCRdb alone, since no DNA is present to check it. Germline values: CDR1 LNHDA, CDR2 SQIVND (reference sequence). The CDR3 covers 12 residues. This chain's CDR3 is CASRGLPDTQYF. The whole variable domain, remainder taken from reference TRBV19 and TRBJ2-3, is DGGITQSPKYLFRKEGQNVTLSCEQNLNHDAMYWYRQDPGQGLRLIYYSQIVNDFQKGDIAEGYSVSREKKESFPLTVTSAQKNPTAFYLCASRGLPDTQYFGPGTRLTVL.

This chain connects TRBV4-1 to TRBJ2-1; TCRdb reports TRBD1, a call that lacks DNA to check it against. The CDR3 contains 15 residues. Germline CDR1 reads MGHRA; CDR2 reads YSYEKL. The CDR3 loop is CASSQAAAPGNEQFF.

This chain joins TRBV28 and TRBJ1-2; the TCRdb D gene call, TRBD1, has no DNA to confirm it. The V gene's germline CDR1 is MDHEN and CDR2 SYDVKM. This CDR3 spans 15 amino acids. The CDR3 loop reads CASSVTGEGNYGYTF.

V usage is TRBV29-1 and J usage is TRBJ2-3; TCRdb outputs TRBD1, but without DNA this stays unchecked. Germline CDR1 reads SQVTM; CDR2 reads ANQGSEA. The CDR3 runs to 12 residues. The CDR3: CSIGQGGDTQYF.

V gene TRBV7-2 combines with J gene TRBJ2-1; TCRdb lists TRBD1, though no DNA is available to test this call. In germline, CDR1 is SGHTA, CDR2 FQGNSA. This CDR3 region has 15 residues. The CDR3 sequence is CASSLGGVNHNEQFF.

The chain couples TRBV9 to TRBJ2-5; TCRdb picks TRBD1, but there is no DNA to check that call. The CDR3 extends over 16 amino acids. CDR1 is SGDLS and CDR2 is YYNGEE in the germline V gene. The CDR3 region is CASSRSPAGDQETQYF.

The V and J genes are TRBV9 and TRBJ2-3. Germline V lookup: CDR1 SGDLS, CDR2 YYNGEE. This CDR3 has 13 residues. CDR3 sequence: CASSVAWADTQYF. Complete variable domain (other parts from reference TRBV9 and TRBJ2-3): DSGVTQTPKHLITATGQRVTLRCSPRSGDLSVYWYQQSLDQGLQFLIQYYNGEERAKGNILERFSAQQFPDLHSELNLSSLELGDSALYFCASSVAWADTQYFGPGTRLTVL.

CDR3 in amino acids: CASSLGGLPYNEQFF. J is TRBJ2-1 and V is TRBV27; TCRdb calls TRBD1, which cannot be checked without DNA. CDR3 size: 15 residues. CDR1 is MNHEY, CDR2 SMNVEV, per germline (reference sequence).

The J gene is TRBJ2-3, the V gene TRBV19. Germline CDR1 and CDR2: LNHDA and SQIVND (reference sequence). The CDR3 is 14 amino acids. The CDR3 here is CASSIDADTDTQYF.

The V and J genes are TRBV20-1 and TRBJ2-7; TCRdb gives TRBD2 as the D gene, but with no DNA this cannot be confirmed. This CDR3 spans 13 amino acids. Germline-derived CDR1 and CDR2 are DFQATT and SNEGSKA (reference sequence). The CDR3 loop is CSAAGTFSYEQYF.

The chain employs TRBV6-6 and TRBJ1-4; the D call of TRBD1 rests on TCRdb alone, since no DNA is present to check it. Per the germline V gene, CDR1 is MNHNY and CDR2 is SVGAGI (reference sequence). The CDR3 runs 13 residues. This CDR3 reads CATTDRGGEKLFF.

V usage is TRBV20-1 and J usage is TRBJ1-1; TCRdb's D gene call, TRBD1, goes unchecked for lack of DNA. The length of the CDR3 is 14 residues. Germline V gene sequence: CDR1 DFQATT, CDR2 SNEGSKA (reference sequence). Here the CDR3 reads CSARPTDANTEAFF.

This chain uses TRBV4-1 with TRBJ2-3; without DNA, the TCRdb call of TRBD2 cannot be checked. The CDR3 length is 16 residues. Germline-derived CDR1 and CDR2 are MGHRA and YSYEKL. The CDR3 loop reads CASSQVLEGATDTQYF.

The chain has TRBV5-6 and TRBJ2-1; no DNA is available, so the TRBD1 call from TCRdb remains unchecked. CDR3 length: 17 amino acids. Looked up from germline, CDR1 is SGHDT and CDR2 is YYEEEE. CDR3 in amino acids: CASSPPGQASSYNEQFF. The full variable domain, its missing parts supplied by reference TRBV5-6 and TRBJ2-1, is DAGVTQSPTHLIKTRGQQVTLRCSPKSGHDTVSWYQQALGQGPQFIFQYYEEEERQRGNFPDRFSGHQFPNYSSELNVNALLLGDSALYLCASSPPGQASSYNEQFFGPGTRLTVL.

This clonotype is deemed medium-sized by its frequency. The gene calls are TRBV9 and TRBJ2-5; TCRdb selects TRBD2, and the lack of DNA leaves this call unchecked. CDR3 length equals 15 residues. Germline CDR1 is SGDLS and CDR2 is YYNGEE. CDR3 residues: CASSVGRGSQETQYF.

This clonotype is identified as medium-sized (0.01 to 0.1%) from frequency. The rearrangement joins TRBV9 to TRBJ1-4; TCRdb's assignment of TRBD1 cannot be checked, as there is no DNA. Germline-derived CDR1 and CDR2 are SGDLS and YYNGEE. The CDR3 consists of 16 residues. Here the CDR3 reads CASSPRSRGAGEKLFF. Combining the CDR3 with reference TRBV9 and TRBJ1-4 gives the whole variable domain DSGVTQTPKHLITATGQRVTLRCSPRSGDLSVYWYQQSLDQGLQFLIQYYNGEERAKGNILERFSAQQFPDLHSELNLSSLELGDSALYFCASSPRSRGAGEKLFFGSGTQLSVL.

CDR3 in amino acids: CATSDQRSLFF. The gene calls are TRBV24-1 and TRBJ2-1; TCRdb selects TRBD1, and the lack of DNA leaves this call unchecked. In germline, CDR1 is KGHDR, CDR2 SFDVKD. The CDR3 sequence is 11 residues long.

In terms of frequency, this clonotype is medium-sized. The rearrangement links TRBV2 to TRBJ2-7. There are 12 residues in the CDR3. The V gene's germline CDR1 is SNHLY and CDR2 FYNNEI. This chain's CDR3 is CASSDPSYEQYF.

The rearrangement links TRBV9 to TRBJ2-6; the D call from TCRdb, TRBD2, cannot be confirmed without DNA. The germline V gene encodes CDR1 SGDLS and CDR2 YYNGEE. The CDR3 contains 16 residues. The CDR3 here is CASSVTSPSGANVLTF.

The chain carries TRBV4-1 and TRBJ2-1; TCRdb's assignment of TRBD2 cannot be checked, as there is no DNA. This CDR3 contains 16 residues. Germline assignment: CDR1 MGHRA and CDR2 YSYEKL. CDR3 residues: CASSLLGLAAYNEQFF.